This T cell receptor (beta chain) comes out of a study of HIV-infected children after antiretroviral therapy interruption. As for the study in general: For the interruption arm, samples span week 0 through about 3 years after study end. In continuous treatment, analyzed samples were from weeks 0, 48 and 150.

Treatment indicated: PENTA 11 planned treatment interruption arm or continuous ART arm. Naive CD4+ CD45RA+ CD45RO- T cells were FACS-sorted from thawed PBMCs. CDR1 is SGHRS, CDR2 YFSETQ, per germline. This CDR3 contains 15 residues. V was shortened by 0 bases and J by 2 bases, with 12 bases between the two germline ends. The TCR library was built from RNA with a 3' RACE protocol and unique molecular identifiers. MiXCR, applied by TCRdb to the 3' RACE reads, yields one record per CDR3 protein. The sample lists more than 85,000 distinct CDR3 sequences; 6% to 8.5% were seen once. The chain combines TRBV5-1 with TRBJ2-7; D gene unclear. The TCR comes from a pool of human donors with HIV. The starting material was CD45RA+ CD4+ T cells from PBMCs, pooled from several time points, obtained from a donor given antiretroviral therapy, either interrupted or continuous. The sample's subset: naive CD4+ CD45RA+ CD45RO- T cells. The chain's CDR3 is CASSLALTETYEQYF. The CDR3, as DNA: TGCGCCAGCAGCTTGGCCTTGACGGAGACCTACGAGCAGTACTTC. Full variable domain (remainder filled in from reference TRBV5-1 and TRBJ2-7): KAGVTQTPRYLIKTRGQQVTLSCSPISGHRSVSWYQQTPGQGLQFLFEYFSETQRNKGNFPGRFSGRQFSNSRSEMNVSTLELGDSALYLCASSLALTETYEQYFGPGTRLTVT.